A selection of T cell receptor beta chains follows, all from one sample in a study of CD8+ T cells in alopecia areata. TCRdb's table, derived via immunoSEQ multiplex PCR, lists solely in-frame clones and lacks some. The repertoire consists of about 180,000 clones, with about 63% occurring once and the leading ten covering about 1.7%. The material was CD4+ T cells sorted from blood, obtained at week 0. The receptor set was obtained from a human donor with alopecia areata. The CDR3 runs from the conserved cysteine through the conserved F or W. D genes are given only for firm matches. For some rows the clone size is stated as once, few or many, or as a class when expanded; others skip it.

>-|-|TRBJ1-5|TRBV20-1
TGCAGAAGACAGGCTGATCAGCCCCAGCATTTT
CRRQADQPQHF
>-|TRBD1|TRBJ2-1|TRBV7-3
TGTGCCAGCAGCTCGGGACAGGGGTATGGCAATGAGCAGTTCTTC
CASSSGQGYGNEQFF
>few|-|TRBJ1-2|TRBV4-1
TGCGCCAGCAGCCACAAATCCACAGGGAACTATGGCTACACCTTC
CASSHKSTGNYGYTF
>-|-|TRBJ1-6|TRBV29-1
TGCAGCGTGACGGACGGTCCAAATTCACCCCTCCACTTT
CSVTDGPNSPLHF
>-|-|TRBJ1-6|TRBV5-8
TGTGCCAGCAGCTTGCGACAGGAATCACCCCTCCACTTT
CASSLRQESPLHF
>-|-|TRBJ1-5|TRBV4-3
TGCGCCAGCAGCCAAGGCCCGGGGGGCAATCAGCCCCAGCATTTT
CASSQGPGGNQPQHF
>-|-|TRBJ2-7|TRBV7-2
TGTGCCAGCAGCCGTGGGGCCTACGAGCAGTACTTC
CASSRGAYEQYF
>-|-|TRBJ1-5|TRBV28
TGTGCCAGCAGTTATTCCGGGGACCAGCATTTT
CASSYSGDQHF
>-|-|TRBJ1-5|TRBV2
TGTGCCAGCAGTGGGCAAATATATCAGCCCCAGCATTTT
CASSGQIYQPQHF
>-|TRBD2|TRBJ2-3|TRBV7-2
TGTGCCAGCAGCTTAGGTGGGGGGAGGGCAGATACGCAGTATTTT
CASSLGGGRADTQYF
>once|-|TRBJ2-5|TRBV5-1
TGCGCCAGCAGCTCTGGACAGTACCAAGAGACCCAGTACTTC
CASSSGQYQETQYF
>-|TRBD1|TRBJ2-5|TRBV27
TGTGCCAGCAGTTCCCAAACAGGGGGCGGGAAAGAGACCCAGTACTTC
CASSSQTGGGKETQYF
>-|TRBD1|TRBJ1-6|TRBV14
TGTGCCAGCAGCCTGACAGGGTCTCGTTCACCCCTCCACTTT
CASSLTGSRSPLHF
>-|-|TRBJ2-5|TRBV29-1
TGCAGCGTTGCCCCGGTAGTCCAAGAGACCCAGTACTTC
CSVAPVVQETQYF
>-|TRBD1|TRBJ1-2|TRBV4-3
TGCGCCAGCAGCCCTAGTGGACAGGGGAGCTACTATGGCTACACCTTC
CASSPSGQGSYYGYTF
>-|-|TRBJ1-2|TRBV29-1
TGCAGCGTTGAACTCGGACAGAACTATGGCTACACCTTC
CSVELGQNYGYTF
>-|-|TRBJ2-7|TRBV5-1
TGCGCCAGCAGCTTGTCCAGGAGCCCCTACGAGCAGTACTTC
CASSLSRSPYEQYF
>few|-|TRBJ2-1|TRBV29-1
TGCAGCGTAGGTGTCACGGCGCGAACAGGTCGCAATGAGCAGTTCTTC
CSVGVTARTGRNEQFF
>-|-|TRBJ1-2|TRBV25-1
TGTGCCAGCAGTGAGGACGGTTGGGGCTACACCTTC
CASSEDGWGYTF
>once|TRBD1|TRBJ2-7|TRBV7-2
TGTGCCAGCAGCTCGACCCGGGACAGCCTGTACTTC
CASSSTRDSLYF
>-|-|TRBJ2-3|TRBV7-3
TGTGCCAGCAGCTTAGGCTACACAGATACGCAGTATTTT
CASSLGYTDTQYF
>-|-|TRBJ1-1|TRBV7-2
TGTGCCAGCAGCTTAGACCGTTATCAGGGACGTGCTTTCTTT
CASSLDRYQGRAFF
>-|TRBD2|TRBJ2-7|TRBV4-3
TGCGCCAGCAGCCAAGACAGCGGGGGGACCGAATACGAGCAGTACTTC
CASSQDSGGTEYEQYF
>few|-|TRBJ2-5|TRBV6-6
TGTGCCAGCAGTCCTCTTGACGGAGAGACCCAGTACTTC
CASSPLDGETQYF
>-|-|TRBJ2-5|TRBV2
TGTGCCAGCACTAGCTCTTGGGAGACCCAGTACTTC
CASTSSWETQYF
>-|-|TRBJ2-3|TRBV29-1
TGCAGCGTTGATCGGACTGCTAGCACAGATACGCAGTATTTT
CSVDRTASTDTQYF
>-|-|TRBJ1-1|TRBV25-1
TGTGCCAGCAGGAGGGACATTGAAGCTTTCTTT
CASRRDIEAFF
>-|-|TRBJ1-2|TRBV4-3
TGCGCCAGCAGCCAAGACCCTACCGACAGTTTTGGCTACACCTTC
CASSQDPTDSFGYTF
>-|-|TRBJ1-1|TRBV29-1
TGCAGCGTTGAAGTGGGCAGGGGAATCACTGAAGCTTTCTTT
CSVEVGRGITEAFF
>-|-|TRBJ1-3|TRBV25-1
TGTGCCAGCACTGACTCTGGAAACACCATATATTTT
CASTDSGNTIYF
>-|-|TRBJ2-5|TRBV29-1
TGCAGCGTTGACGGCTGGCAAGAGACCCAGTACTTC
CSVDGWQETQYF
>-|-|TRBJ2-5|TRBV30
TGTGCCTGGAGTGTTGGACTACAAGAGACCCAGTACTTC
CAWSVGLQETQYF
>-|-|TRBJ1-5|TRBV7-2
TGTGCCAGCACCAAAGCGTGGAATCAGCCCCAGCATTTT
CASTKAWNQPQHF
>-|-|TRBJ1-6|TRBV5-1
TGCGCCAGCAGCTTAACGGATAGTAATAATTCACCCCTCCACTTT
CASSLTDSNNSPLHF
>-|TRBD1|TRBJ1-1|TRBV30
TGTGCCTGGATCCAGGGGGATTGGGGCACTGAAGCTTTCTTT
CAWIQGDWGTEAFF
>few|TRBD1|TRBJ2-5|TRBV2
TGTGCCAGCAGTGAAGGGACAGGTGGAGAGACCCAGTACTTC
CASSEGTGGETQYF
>few|-|TRBJ1-1|TRBV29-1
TGCAGCGCCGGGGTGGCTGGGAGCACTGAAGCTTTCTTT
CSAGVAGSTEAFF
>many|-|TRBJ1-4|TRBV7-2
TGTGCCAGCAGCGAATGGGCCCAAGGGAAACTGTTTTTT
CASSEWAQGKLFF
>-|TRBD1|TRBJ1-5|TRBV6-6
TGTGCCAGCAGCGCGGACAGGGGTTTGGGGAATCAGCCCCAGCATTTT
CASSADRGLGNQPQHF
>-|-|TRBJ1-1|TRBV29-1
TGCAGCGTTGTTGGCAGACAGACGAACACTGAAGCTTTCTTT
CSVVGRQTNTEAFF
>-|TRBD2|TRBJ2-5|TRBV9
TGTGCCAGCAGCGAGACGCAGGGAGGGGAGACCCAGTACTTC
CASSETQGGETQYF
>few|-|TRBJ2-2|TRBV28
TGTGCCAGCAGTTTGAGCCCTCGCACCGGGGAGCTGTTTTTT
CASSLSPRTGELFF
>-|-|TRBJ1-2|TRBV20-1
TGCGTAAGAAGCGGGTACGATGGCTACACCTTC
CVRSGYDGYTF
>-|TRBD2|TRBJ2-5|TRBV6-6
TGTGCCATCAGGACTAGCCAAGAGACCCAGTACTTC
CAIRTSQETQYF
>-|-|TRBJ2-5|TRBV14
TGTGCCAGCAGCCAAGATCCCGCCGGCAGGACGACCCAGTACTTC
CASSQDPAGRTTQYF
>-|-|TRBJ1-2|TRBV19
TGTGCCAGTAGTCAGGACTATGGCTACACCTTC
CASSQDYGYTF
>few|TRBD2|TRBJ2-3|TRBV7-2
TGTGCCAGCATGAGGGCGGGACTAGCGGGGTTCACAGATACGCAGTATTTT
CASMRAGLAGFTDTQYF
>few|TRBD1|TRBJ2-1|TRBV14
TGTGCCAGCAGCGCAATGTTAGGGGGCCTGGATGAGCAGTTCTTC
CASSAMLGGLDEQFF
>-|-|TRBJ2-6|TRBV11-2
TGTGCCAGCAGCTCCAGACTAACGGCTCATTTCTCTGGGGCCAACGTCCTGACTTTC
CASSSRLTAHFSGANVLTF
>few|TRBD1|TRBJ1-1|TRBV30
TGTGCCTGGAGAGAACCGGGACAGGGATTAAACACTGAAGCTTTCTTT
CAWREPGQGLNTEAFF
>-|-|TRBJ2-1|TRBV7-8
TGTGCCAGCAGCTTGGGGGTCGGGGATGAGCAGTTCTTC
CASSLGVGDEQFF
>-|TRBD2|TRBJ2-1|TRBV7-2
TGTGCCAGCAGCCCCAGGGGACTAGCGGGGGGGATTAATGAGCAGTTCTTC
CASSPRGLAGGINEQFF
>-|-|TRBJ2-4|TRBV29-1
TGCAGCGTTTCCGGGACACTTAACATTCAGTACTTC
CSVSGTLNIQYF
>-|-|TRBJ2-5|TRBV20-1
TGCAGTGCTCAACAGCAAGAGACCCAGTACTTC
CSAQQQETQYF